A single T cell receptor beta chain is shown here with its context. Using immunoSEQ multiplex PCR, the repertoire was profiled, and TCRdb retains in-frame clones only, with some absent. This sample has tens of thousands of clones; almost 80% occur once, and the top ten carry roughly 6.1%. Participants' reported clinical history set cohort assignment. This sample is drawn from a study of blood T cell repertoires in COVID-19. Background on the study: Spain, Italy and the United States supplied samples that represented acute and convalescent COVID-19. T cells, B-cell-depleted T cells, or PBMCs supplied cDNA or gDNA.

This sequence originates from a woman in her fifties or sixties with acute COVID-19. The sequenced material came from PBMCs or T cells enriched from blood (not recorded which).

As DNA, the CDR3 is TGTGCCAGCAGCTTAGCCCAGGGGCGGAATTCACCCCTCCACTTT. Translating it yields CASSLAQGRNSPLHF. The rearrangement links TRBV7-8 to TRBJ1-6; D might be TRBD1 (6 bases). Trimming pared 0 bases from V and 7 bases from J, leaving 10 bases between. In germline, CDR1 is SGHVS, CDR2 FQNEAQ. The CDR3 spans 15 residues. Filled out from reference TRBV7-8 and TRBJ1-6, the complete variable domain reads GAGVSQSPRYKVAKRGQDVALRCDPISGHVSLFWYQQALGQGPEFLTYFQNEAQLDKSGLPSDRFFAERPEGSVSTLKIQRTQQEDSAVYLCASSLAQGRNSPLHFGNGTRLTVT.